The next 32 T cell receptor beta chains were all read from a single sample in a study of spatial heterogeneity in lung cancer. TCRdb recomputed calls from the 5' RACE reads with MiXCR, one row per CDR3 protein. The table includes roughly 80,000 distinct CDR3 sequences, 10% to 15% detected once. The time point: sample taken at primary tumor resection. The sequenced material consisted of unsorted whole RNA from tumor, nontumor lung or frozen PBMC. Sequenced here: PBMCs, sampled at surgery. These receptors came from a male donor with early-stage non-small cell lung cancer.

This clonotype has only a few counts. This chain links TRBV23-1 with TRBJ1-1, with D hard to call. TRBV23-1 belongs to the ORF category, with a function that is uncertain. CDR3 length: 13 amino acids. Trimming shortened V by 2 bases and J by 6 bases, and 10 bases separated the two germline ends. The CDR3 sequence is CASSQRDIAEAFF. For the CDR3, the DNA is TGCGCCAGCAGTCAACGTGACATCGCTGAAGCTTTCTTT.

This chain connects TRBV12-3 or TRBV12-4 to TRBJ2-1; TRBD2 matches 8 bases. The CDR3 runs to 14 residues. Trimming cost V 5 bases and J 5 bases; bases outside gene matches: 5. The CDR3 DNA is TGTGCCAGCAGTCGGGGTAGCGGGAACAATGAGCAGTTCTTC. Its protein is CASSRGSGNNEQFF.

This clonotype was counted between two and nine times. The genes are TRBV10-1 and TRBJ1-2; D ambiguous. The CDR3 loop spans 12 amino acids. Germline V CDR1 and CDR2: WNHNN, SYGVQD (reference sequence). V shed 3 bases and J shed 3 bases, with 5 bases lying between them. The CDR3 loop is CASSDQDYGYTF. In DNA form, the CDR3 reads TGCGCCAGCAGTGATCAAGACTATGGCTACACCTTC.

The chain carries TRBV14 and TRBJ1-2, with D hard to call. V lost 2 bases and J lost 3, with 16 bases in between. The CDR3 covers 16 residues. CDR1 and CDR2 (germline): SGHDN, FVKESK. The CDR3 nucleotides read TGTGCCAGCAGCCAACGGGGTGGGCCCGGCGACTATGGCTACACCTTC. This codes for CASSQRGGPGDYGYTF.

This clonotype has just a few counts. The rearrangement uses TRBV29-1 and TRBJ2-2, with unresolved D. The V gene lost 7 bases and the J gene lost 5 bases, with 8 bases spanning the gap. The V gene's germline CDR1 is SQVTM and CDR2 ANQGSEA. The CDR3 sequence is 11 residues long. The CDR3 is CSGTLTGELFF. CDR3 coding DNA: TGCAGCGGGACGTTAACCGGGGAGCTGTTTTTT.

There are a few counts of this clonotype. The genes are TRBV29-1 and TRBJ2-1; 8 bases are shared with TRBD2. Per germline, CDR1 SQVTM and CDR2 ANQGSEA. CDR3 length: 12 amino acids. V was clipped by 4 bases and J by 7 bases; unmatched bases: 3. The DNA of the CDR3 is TGCAGCGTTGGTCGGGGGGGGAATGAGCAGTTCTTC. As protein: CSVGRGGNEQFF.

V and J are TRBV7-9 and TRBJ2-3; D not resolved. Germline loops: CDR1 SEHNR, CDR2 FQNEAQ (reference sequence). The CDR3 runs to 14 residues. The germline V and J ends were trimmed by 5 bases and 6 bases, with 15 bases remaining between them. CDR3 in amino acids: CASSPSEEGDTQYF. For the CDR3, the DNA is TGTGCCAGCAGCCCGTCGGAAGAAGGGGATACGCAGTATTTT.

This clonotype was found a few times. The chain recombines TRBV6-1 with TRBJ2-1, with TRBD1 as a possible D gene (6 bases). The CDR3 loop spans 14 amino acids. The V end was cut by 4 bases, the J end by 1 base, with 8 bases between. The germline V gene encodes CDR1 MNHNS and CDR2 SASEGT. CDR3 nucleotide sequence: TGTGCCAGCAGTGGGACAGCGTCCTACAATGAGCAGTTCTTC. Residues: CASSGTASYNEQFF.

V gene TRBV6-2 or TRBV6-3 combines with J gene TRBJ2-5; D gene ambiguous. Germline CDR1 reads MNHEY; CDR2 reads SVGEGT. V dropped 6 bases and J dropped 6 bases, with 14 bases sitting between them. The CDR3 consists of 13 residues. The CDR3 DNA reads TGTGCCAGCAGGAGCGAGGAAACAAAGACCCAGTACTTC. Amino acid sequence: CASRSEETKTQYF.

This clonotype was seen many times. The chain recombines TRBV5-1 with TRBJ2-1; 13 bases fit TRBD2. The CDR3 is 15 amino acids. Losses at the gene ends were 3 bases for V and 5 bases for J; bases not matched to a gene: 2. CDR1 is SGHRS and CDR2 is YFSETQ in the germline V gene. In DNA form, the CDR3 reads TGCGCCAGCAGCTCCGGACTAGCGGGAGACAATGAGCAGTTCTTC. Its translation is CASSSGLAGDNEQFF.

This chain joins TRBV20-1 and TRBJ2-7, with TRBD2 matching over 8 bases. There are 13 residues in the CDR3. Germline-derived CDR1 and CDR2 are DFQATT and SNEGSKA (reference sequence). The ends lost 6 bases at V and 3 bases at J; junction bases unmatched: 7. The CDR3 nucleotides are TGCAGTGCGAGACCGGGACTAGACTACGAGCAGTACTTC. Encoded protein: CSARPGLDYEQYF.

This clonotype occurred a few times. V usage is TRBV2 and J usage is TRBJ2-5; no reliable D call. The CDR3 covers 13 residues. The germline V and J ends were trimmed by 5 bases and 0 bases, with 7 bases remaining between them. CDR1 is SNHLY, CDR2 FYNNEI, per germline. In DNA form, the CDR3 reads TGTGCCAGCAGTCCCGAGGACCAAGAGACCCAGTACTTC. This codes for CASSPEDQETQYF.

The DNA for the CDR3 is TGCAGCGCCACCGTTCAGGGGAACAATGAGCAGTTCTTC. Translated, it gives CSATVQGNNEQFF. This rearrangement joins TRBV29-1 to TRBJ2-1, with D possibly TRBD1 on 6 matching bases. In germline, CDR1 is SQVTM, CDR2 ANQGSEA. This CDR3 is built from 13 residues. The V end was cut by 7 bases, the J end by 5 bases, with 15 bases between.

This clonotype was detected ten times or more. The rearrangement links TRBV30 to TRBJ1-1, with D possibly matching TRBD1 (5 bases). The germline CDR1 and CDR2 sequences are GTSNPN and SVGIG (reference sequence). CDR3 length: 16 amino acids. V shed 3 bases and J shed 0 bases, with 17 bases lying between them. The CDR3 DNA is TGTGCCTGGAGCCCACCACACTGGGACTTGAACACTGAAGCTTTCTTT. Residues: CAWSPPHWDLNTEAFF.

The sample holds a few counts of this clonotype. The chain combines TRBV29-1 with TRBJ1-6; D remains ambiguous. The germline CDR1 and CDR2 sequences are SQVTM and ANQGSEA. This CDR3 is 13 amino acids long. This CDR3 reads CREKGTDNSPLHF. The DNA for the CDR3 is TGCAGGGAGAAGGGCACGGATAATTCACCCCTCCACTTT. Full variable domain (remainder filled in from reference TRBV29-1 and TRBJ1-6): SAVISQKPSRDICQRGTSLTIQCQVDSQVTMMFWYRQQPGQSLTLIATANQGSEATYESGFVIDKFPISRPNLTFSTLTVSNMSPEDSSIYLCREKGTDNSPLHFGNGTRLTVT.

J is TRBJ2-7 and V is TRBV7-2, with D possibly being TRBD1 (7 bases). The V gene lost 1 base and the J gene lost 4 bases, with 17 bases spanning the gap. The CDR3 is 16 residues long. Germline V lookup: CDR1 SGHTA, CDR2 FQGNSA. The CDR3 reads CASSLGVGGGIYEQYF. CDR3 DNA sequence: TGTGCCAGCAGCTTAGGGGTCGGAGGGGGCATATACGAGCAGTACTTC. The full variable domain, in which reference TRBV7-2 and TRBJ2-7 provide the parts outside the CDR3, is GAGVSQSPSNKVTEKGKDVELRCDPISGHTALYWYRQSLGQGLEFLIYFQGNSAPDKSGLPSDRFSAERTGGSVSTLTIQRTQQEDSAVYLCASSLGVGGGIYEQYFGPGTRLTVT.

The rearrangement uses TRBV19 and TRBJ1-5; 7 bases match TRBD1. Trimming cost V 8 bases and J 5 bases; bases outside gene matches: 6. The CDR3 sequence is 13 residues long. The germline CDR1 and CDR2 sequences are LNHDA and SQIVND (reference sequence). CDR3: CASSGTAYQPQHF. In nucleotides, the CDR3 is TGTGCCAGTTCCGGGACAGCTTATCAGCCCCAGCATTTT.

At least ten counts were recorded for this clonotype. The chain is built from TRBV27 and TRBJ2-3; D not certain. The CDR3 is made up of 13 amino acids. Germline values: CDR1 MNHEY, CDR2 SMNVEV (reference sequence). V was shortened by 5 bases and J by 2 bases, with 8 bases between the two germline ends. DNA for the CDR3: TGTGCCAGCAGTCCTGACCACACAGATACGCAGTATTTT. Translation gives CASSPDHTDTQYF.

This clonotype was detected only a few times. The chain employs TRBV4-2 and TRBJ2-3, with 8 bases matching TRBD1. This CDR3 contains 15 residues. Per the germline V gene, CDR1 is LGHNA and CDR2 is YNFKEQ. The trim removed 0 bases at V and 2 bases at J, leaving 1 base unmatched. CDR3 sequence: CASSQEGQVTDTQYF. The CDR3 coding sequence is TGTGCCAGCAGCCAAGAGGGACAGGTCACAGATACGCAGTATTTT.

This sequence joins TRBV7-9 and TRBJ2-1, with 9 bases fitting TRBD2. There are 16 residues in the CDR3. Germline assignment: CDR1 SEHNR and CDR2 FQNEAQ (reference sequence). V was clipped by 4 bases and J by 3 bases; unmatched bases: 7. The CDR3 loop is CASSSFSGSRYNEQFF. Written as DNA, the CDR3 is TGTGCCAGCAGCTCCTTTAGCGGGAGCCGCTACAATGAGCAGTTCTTC.

This clonotype was seen only a few times. The J gene is TRBJ2-2, the V gene TRBV15, with no clear D. Trimming shortened V by 2 bases and J by 5 bases, and 9 bases separated the two germline ends. Per the germline V gene, CDR1 is LNHNV and CDR2 is YYDKDF (reference sequence). The CDR3 is made up of 14 amino acids. The CDR3 reads CATSRRPDTGELFF. In DNA, the CDR3 is TGTGCCACCAGCAGAAGACCCGATACCGGGGAGCTGTTTTTT.

Turning to this clonotype: At one boundary the junction diverges from the germline segment, which might be a read error. The rearrangement links TRBV20-1 to TRBJ2-3; TRBD2 might be the D (6 bases). The CDR3 has 15 amino acids. Germline V lookup: CDR1 DFQATT, CDR2 SNEGSKA (reference sequence). The CDR3 is CSALDPGGVPDTKYF. In DNA, the CDR3 is TGCAGTGCGCTCGACCCGGGCGGGGTACCAGATACGAAGTATTTT.

This chain connects TRBV7-9 to TRBJ2-6, with a possible D match to TRBD1 (6 bases). Germline lookup yields CDR1 SEHNR and CDR2 FQNEAQ (reference sequence). CDR3 length: 13 amino acids. CDR3 bases: TGTGCACAGGACAGTTCTGGGGCCAACGTCCTGACTTTC. Protein sequence: CAQDSSGANVLTF.

This clonotype was seen more than once but under ten times. A junction boundary mismatches the germline segment, possibly from a read error. The chain employs TRBV2 and TRBJ2-5; possibly TRBD2 for D (6 bases). This CDR3 has 11 residues. CDR1 is SNHLY, CDR2 FYNNEI, per germline. As DNA, the CDR3 is TGTGCCAGCAGTCCCCGGACTACCGAGTTCTTC. Its translation: CASSPRTTEFF.

This clonotype was observed a handful of times. The chain is built from TRBV6-1 and TRBJ2-3; no clear D. V lost 2 bases and J lost 0, with 9 bases in between. This CDR3 region has 15 residues. Per germline, CDR1 MNHNS and CDR2 SASEGT. The CDR3 DNA reads TGTGCCAGCAGTGAAAACGAACTCAGCACAGATACGCAGTATTTT. Protein sequence: CASSENELSTDTQYF.

This clonotype was detected only a few times. This chain joins TRBV11-2 and TRBJ2-7; 10 bases align to TRBD1. In germline, CDR1 is SGHAT, CDR2 FQNNGV. The CDR3 consists of 17 residues. Trimming took 0 bases from V and 2 from J; bases not matched to a gene: 7. This chain's CDR3 is CASSLEFAGQGAYEQYF. DNA of the CDR3: TGTGCCAGCAGCTTAGAATTTGCCGGACAGGGGGCCTACGAGCAGTACTTC.

The V and J genes are TRBV7-3 and TRBJ2-3, with 11 bases identical to TRBD2. The CDR3 consists of 17 residues. CDR1 and CDR2 from the germline V gene are SGHTA and FQGTGA. V was clipped by 4 bases and J by 1 base; unmatched bases: 7. CDR3 DNA sequence: TGTGCCAGCAGCTCGACTAGCGGGGAAAGAGGCACAGATACGCAGTATTTT. Translated, it gives CASSSTSGERGTDTQYF.

This clonotype showed up just a few times. The chain is built from TRBV19 and TRBJ1-2; D is uncertain. There are 13 residues in the CDR3. The germline V and J ends were trimmed by 2 bases and 8 bases, with 12 bases remaining between them. Germline CDR1 reads LNHDA; CDR2 reads SQIVND (reference sequence). Here the CDR3 reads CASSISQVAGYTF. For the CDR3, the DNA is TGTGCCAGTAGTATATCGCAGGTGGCGGGCTACACCTTC. Full variable domain (outside the CDR3, taken from reference TRBV19 and TRBJ1-2): DGGITQSPKYLFRKEGQNVTLSCEQNLNHDAMYWYRQDPGQGLRLIYYSQIVNDFQKGDIAEGYSVSREKKESFPLTVTSAQKNPTAFYLCASSISQVAGYTFGSGTRLTVV.

The chain links TRBV6-5 to TRBJ2-1; 12 bases line up with TRBD2. The V segment lost 5 bases and the J segment 8 bases; nucleotides outside the gene matches: 10. CDR3 length: 16 amino acids. The V gene's germline CDR1 is MNHEY and CDR2 SVGAGI. Here the CDR3 DNA reads TGTGCCAGCAGTAAAGGGCTAGCGGGAGGGGGGTATGAGCAGTTCTTC. Amino acid sequence: CASSKGLAGGGYEQFF.

This clonotype was counted ten times or more. The rearrangement links TRBV20-1 to TRBJ1-5; no clear D gene. CDR1 and CDR2 from the germline V gene are DFQATT and SNEGSKA (reference sequence). This CDR3 is 14 amino acids long. V gave up 1 base and J gave up 5 bases, with 12 bases separating them. The CDR3 spells CSARAGGNDQPQHF. The CDR3 coding sequence is TGCAGTGCTAGAGCCGGAGGGAATGATCAGCCCCAGCATTTT.

The chain is built from TRBV7-8 and TRBJ2-7; D gene unclear. Trimming shortened V by 0 bases and J by 4 bases, and 10 bases separated the two germline ends. CDR1 and CDR2 (germline): SGHVS, FQNEAQ. The CDR3 covers 14 residues. This CDR3 is CASSLAPDQYEQYF. CDR3 sequence (DNA): TGTGCCAGCAGCTTAGCTCCAGACCAGTACGAGCAGTACTTC.

This clonotype has only a few counts. V gene TRBV20-1 combines with J gene TRBJ2-3; TRBD2 agrees at 7 bases. This CDR3 is built from 13 residues. Germline CDR1 and CDR2: DFQATT and SNEGSKA (reference sequence). The trim removed 7 bases at V and 4 bases at J, leaving 8 bases unmatched. This CDR3 reads CSVASGGADTQYF. The CDR3 region has the DNA TGCAGTGTTGCTAGCGGTGGGGCAGATACGCAGTATTTT.